These T cell receptor beta chains were read from a single sample in a study of vaccination and CD4 T cells after COVID-19. Their antigens are not known. TCRdb reanalysed the PCR reads using MiXCR and keeps one entry per CDR3 protein. The table has more than 20,000 distinct CDR3 sequences, around 42% seen once. Sequenced material: CD4+ T cells from blood, cultured in vitro, taken about 7 months after SARS-CoV-2 vaccination. The receptors come from a human donor who had recovered from COVID-19. CDR3s include the opening cysteine and the closing phenylalanine or tryptophan. Each record gives: clone size, J gene, CDR3 length, V gene, D gene, CDR3 protein, CDR3 DNA. D genes are given only for firm matches. Only part of the rows carry a size: once, few, many, or a class if the clone is expanded.

NA | TRBJ1-5 | 15 | TRBV28 | TRBD1 | CASSSPTGFDQPQHF | TGTGCCAGCAGTTCACCGACAGGGTTCGATCAGCCCCAGCATTTT
NA | TRBJ2-7 | 13 | TRBV20-1 | TRBD1 | CSTAGQGIYEQYF | TGCAGTACCGCGGGACAGGGAATCTACGAGCAGTACTTC
few | TRBJ1-2 | 17 | TRBV7-9 | TRBD1 | CASSDPGWGQPFGGYTF | TGTGCCAGCAGCGACCCCGGATGGGGACAGCCCTTCGGTGGCTACACCTTC
NA | TRBJ2-7 | 12 | TRBV20-1 | NA | CSQSQGGYEQYF | TGCAGTCAATCGCAGGGTGGCTACGAGCAGTACTTC
NA | TRBJ2-1 | 14 | TRBV7-8 | NA | CASSLAGPNNEQFF | TGTGCCAGCAGCTTAGCGGGGCCCAACAATGAGCAGTTCTTC
NA | TRBJ1-1 | 14 | TRBV24-1 | NA | CATSRPGASAEAFF | TGTGCCACCAGTCGACCGGGGGCTTCCGCTGAAGCTTTCTTT
few | TRBJ2-7 | 17 | TRBV7-2 | TRBD1 | CASSLVVRGQGAYEQYF | TGTGCCAGCAGCTTAGTAGTGAGAGGTCAGGGGGCTTACGAGCAGTACTTC
NA | TRBJ2-7 | 10 | TRBV20-1 | NA | CSAESLEQYF | TGCAGTGCGGAATCCTTGGAGCAGTACTTC
NA | TRBJ2-5 | 17 | TRBV6-1 | NA | CASSPTPGRPFQETQYF | TGTGCCAGCAGCCCGACCCCCGGCAGGCCATTCCAAGAGACCCAGTACTTC
NA | TRBJ2-1 | 11 | TRBV7-9 | TRBD2 | CASSLRGDPFF | TGTGCCAGCAGCTTACGGGGGGACCCGTTCTTC
NA | TRBJ2-5 | 13 | TRBV7-2 | TRBD2 | CASSPVAGETQYF | TGTGCCAGCAGCCCCGTAGCGGGAGAGACCCAGTACTTC
NA | TRBJ2-5 | 11 | TRBV6-5 | NA | CASSESETQYF | TGTGCCAGCAGTGAAAGCGAGACCCAGTACTTC
few | TRBJ2-5 | 14 | TRBV7-9 | TRBD1 | CASSLAGTGITQYF | TGTGCCAGCAGCTTGGCCGGGACAGGGATTACCCAGTACTTC
NA | TRBJ1-1 | 13 | TRBV29-1 | NA | CSVVAGRYTEAFF | TGCAGCGTTGTTGCCGGGCGGTACACTGAAGCTTTCTTT
few | TRBJ2-5 | 19 | TRBV7-3 | TRBD2 | CASSFGSSGKRGWGETQYF | TGTGCCAGCAGCTTCGGCTCTAGCGGGAAAAGGGGATGGGGGGAGACCCAGTACTTC
few | TRBJ1-5 | 14 | TRBV20-1 | NA | CSARTDSFNQPQHF | TGCAGTGCTAGGACGGACAGTTTTAATCAGCCCCAGCATTTT
NA | TRBJ2-5 | 14 | TRBV5-1 | NA | CASSLGQNQETQYF | TGCGCCAGCAGCTTGGGACAGAACCAAGAGACCCAGTACTTC
NA | TRBJ2-7 | 14 | TRBV28 | TRBD2 | CASRTTSGSYEQYF | TGTGCCAGCAGGACTACTAGCGGGAGTTACGAGCAGTACTTC
few | TRBJ1-2 | 15 | TRBV10-3 | TRBD1 | CAIGRETGQVRGYTF | TGTGCCATCGGGAGGGAAACGGGACAGGTACGAGGCTACACCTTC
NA | TRBJ2-3 | 13 | TRBV20-1 | TRBD1 | CSAPRQGPDTQYF | TGCAGTGCACCGCGACAGGGGCCAGATACGCAGTATTTT
NA | TRBJ2-1 | 13 | TRBV6-1 | NA | CASPSPFYNEQFF | TGTGCCAGCCCCTCTCCCTTTTACAATGAGCAGTTCTTC
NA | TRBJ2-6 | 17 | TRBV4-1 | NA | CASSPGEMGGGANVLTF | TGCGCCAGCAGCCCAGGCGAGATGGGGGGTGGGGCCAACGTCCTGACTTTC
few | TRBJ2-7 | 13 | TRBV20-1 | TRBD1 | CSARGDRAYEQYF | TGCAGTGCTAGAGGGGACAGAGCCTACGAGCAGTACTTC
NA | TRBJ1-1 | 15 | TRBV20-1 | TRBD1 | CSAPAGQGMNTEAFF | TGCAGTGCTCCCGCTGGACAGGGGATGAACACTGAAGCTTTCTTT
NA | TRBJ2-7 | 12 | TRBV15 | TRBD1 | CATMGQYYEQYF | TGTGCCACCATGGGACAGTACTACGAGCAGTACTTC
NA | TRBJ2-5 | 17 | TRBV7-2 | TRBD2 | CASSAHRLAGGLETQYF | TGTGCCAGCAGCGCTCATCGACTAGCGGGTGGACTAGAGACCCAGTACTTC
NA | TRBJ1-6 | 16 | TRBV7-2 | NA | CASSLLPQSNNSPLHF | TGTGCCAGCAGCTTACTTCCGCAATCAAATAATTCACCCCTCCACTTT
NA | TRBJ2-5 | 16 | TRBV4-3 | TRBD1 | CASSPGRDRGGETQYF | TGCGCCAGCAGCCCGGGCCGGGACAGGGGGGGAGAGACCCAGTACTTC
few | TRBJ2-7 | 17 | TRBV27 | TRBD1 | CASSLSARTGSPYEQYF | TGTGCCAGCAGTTTATCCGCCCGGACAGGCTCTCCCTACGAGCAGTACTTC
few | TRBJ2-1 | 13 | TRBV7-9 | NA | CASSPGPSNEQFF | TGTGCCAGCAGCCCAGGGCCCTCCAATGAGCAGTTCTTC
few | TRBJ2-5 | 11 | TRBV12-3/TRBV12-4 | NA | CASSLRETQYF | TGTGCCAGCAGTTTGAGGGAGACCCAGTACTTC
NA | TRBJ1-1 | 14 | TRBV12-3/TRBV12-4 | TRBD1 | CASSLVRGRSEAFF | TGTGCCAGCAGTTTGGTCAGGGGGCGGTCTGAAGCTTTCTTT
few | TRBJ2-7 | 13 | TRBV6-1 | NA | CASSDRERYEQYF | TGTGCCAGCAGTGACAGGGAGAGGTACGAGCAGTACTTC
few | TRBJ2-5 | 14 | TRBV20-1 | NA | CSASPGGGLGTQYF | TGCAGTGCTTCGCCTGGGGGTGGGCTCGGGACCCAGTACTTC
once | TRBJ2-1 | 17 | TRBV6-2/TRBV6-3 | TRBD2 | CASSGVSGRGSLGEQFF | TGTGCCAGCAGTGGGGTTAGCGGGAGGGGGAGTTTGGGTGAGCAGTTCTTC
few | TRBJ2-7 | 15 | TRBV6-2/TRBV6-3 | TRBD2 | CASSYTSGTSYEQYF | TGTGCCAGCAGTTACACTAGCGGGACCTCCTACGAGCAGTACTTC
NA | TRBJ2-3 | 15 | TRBV20-1 | NA | CSASEPTSSTDTQYF | TGCAGTGCTAGCGAACCAACTTCTAGCACAGATACGCAGTATTTT
NA | TRBJ2-3 | 15 | TRBV11-3 | TRBD2 | CASSLAGLAGEAQYF | TGTGCCAGCAGCTTAGCCGGACTAGCGGGAGAAGCGCAGTATTTT
few | TRBJ2-3 | 16 | TRBV20-1 | TRBD2 | CSASHGAGGYTDTQYF | TGCAGTGCTAGCCACGGGGCGGGAGGGTACACAGATACGCAGTATTTT
NA | TRBJ2-3 | 19 | TRBV4-1 | NA | CASSPSMTPSSGGTDTQYF | TGCGCCAGCAGCCCTTCTATGACCCCGTCATCAGGAGGCACAGATACGCAGTATTTT
NA | TRBJ2-7 | 13 | TRBV20-1 | NA | CSARSGGNNEQYF | TGCAGTGCTAGAAGTGGGGGTAACAACGAGCAGTACTTC
NA | TRBJ2-1 | 12 | TRBV25-1 | NA | CASSVVTAQQFF | TGTGCCAGCAGTGTTGTAACCGCCCAGCAGTTCTTC
NA | TRBJ2-3 | 13 | TRBV20-1 | TRBD2 | CSATKILADTQYF | TGCAGTGCTACTAAAATACTAGCGGATACGCAGTATTTT
NA | TRBJ1-1 | 13 | TRBV28 | NA | CASSRIQGTEAFF | TGTGCCAGCAGTAGGATTCAAGGGACTGAAGCTTTCTTT
NA | TRBJ2-1 | 14 | TRBV7-8 | TRBD2 | CASSGTSGSNEQFF | TGTGCCAGCAGCGGGACTAGCGGGAGTAATGAGCAGTTCTTC
NA | TRBJ2-1 | 13 | TRBV24-1 | NA | CATSDPDHNEQFF | TGTGCCACCAGTGATCCCGACCACAATGAGCAGTTCTTC
medium-sized | TRBJ2-5 | 12 | TRBV7-2 | NA | CASSLSGETQYF | TGTGCCAGCAGCTTGTCTGGCGAGACCCAGTACTTC
few | TRBJ2-3 | 14 | TRBV24-1 | TRBD2 | CATSDPTSADTQYF | TGTGCCACCAGTGACCCCACTAGCGCAGATACGCAGTATTTT
few | TRBJ1-5 | 16 | TRBV15 | TRBD1 | CATSRGTGASNQPQHF | TGTGCCACCAGCAGAGGGACAGGGGCTAGCAATCAGCCCCAGCATTTT
NA | TRBJ1-1 | 14 | TRBV19 | NA | CASSIGLTNTEAFF | TGTGCCAGTAGTATTGGCTTGACGAACACTGAAGCTTTCTTT
few | TRBJ2-7 | 16 | TRBV10-3 | NA | CAISESLVRSSYEQYF | TGTGCCATCAGTGAGTCGTTAGTAAGGAGCTCCTACGAGCAGTACTTC
NA | TRBJ2-4 | 13 | TRBV28 | TRBD1 | CASETYRGDIQYF | TGTGCCAGCGAAACGTACAGGGGGGACATTCAGTACTTC
few | TRBJ2-3 | 14 | TRBV27 | TRBD2 | CASSSLAGADTQYF | TGTGCCAGCAGTTCTCTAGCGGGAGCAGATACGCAGTATTTT
NA | TRBJ2-7 | 15 | TRBV11-2 | NA | CASSSTGGGSYEQYF | TGTGCCAGCAGCTCTACAGGGGGGGGCTCCTACGAGCAGTACTTC
NA | TRBJ2-1 | 17 | TRBV7-2 | TRBD2 | CASSKGLAGRSYNEQFF | TGTGCCAGCTCCAAGGGGCTAGCGGGCCGCTCCTACAATGAGCAGTTCTTC
few | TRBJ2-7 | 11 | TRBV2 | NA | CASRMTYEQYF | TGTGCCAGCAGGATGACCTACGAGCAGTACTTC
NA | TRBJ1-5 | 13 | TRBV4-2 | NA | CASSPTGWQPQHF | TGTGCCAGCAGCCCAACAGGGTGGCAGCCCCAGCATTTT
medium-sized | TRBJ2-3 | 15 | TRBV7-9 | TRBD1 | CASSPGTASTDTQYF | TGTGCCAGCAGCCCGGGGACAGCTAGCACAGATACGCAGTATTTT
few | TRBJ2-3 | 16 | TRBV20-1 | NA | CSARRVGMTAPEEEYF | TGCAGTGCTAGGAGGGTCGGGATGACGGCGCCCGAGGAGGAGTATTTT